This TCR beta chain derives from a study of intratumoral heterogeneity in liver cancer. The study in broad terms: Across the full 14-patient cohort, most patients were male and the median age was almost 65 years. Of the roughly 70 multiregional samples collected from 15 or so HCC patients in the overall cohort, 51 were tumoral regions and about 20 were adjacent nontumoral regions. To examine intratumor heterogeneity, the study integrated RNA-seq, DNA sequencing, TCR-seq and SNP array data obtained from multiple regions of hepatocellular carcinoma specimens. Broad study findings and their caveats: A relatively low patient number and under-sampled tumor-infiltrating lymphocyte representation were acknowledged by the authors as limitations.

The immunoSEQ assay was used to sequence TCR beta chain CDR3 regions from genomic DNA. Primers annealing to V and J segments amplified rearranged VDJ segments. Turning to the authors' computational methods: Clonality and richness metrics were computed with the ImmunoSeq Analyzer software. To find clones with differing abundance between regions, Fisher's exact test was applied together with a beta-binomial method for extra stringency. TCRdb took over this immuneACCESS table, retaining in-frame rearrangements with V and J assigned. Such tables are incomplete; in checked studies, under half of the missing clones stem from an unresolved V gene, and the remainder is unexplained. The V and J calls and clone size were taken over from that table, and D and trimming were inferred from the DNA. The sample table shows 21,000 or so clones, and approximately 73% are seen once. The ten most abundant clones make up approximately 18% of the sample.

CDR1 SGHDT and CDR2 YYEEEE were looked up in the germline V gene. Spanning cysteine to phenylalanine, the CDR3 consists of 15 amino acids. CDR3 DNA only is kept here, 45 bases in frame from base 1. The junction shows trimming of 2 bases on V and 3 bases on J, and the gene matches do not reach 5 bases of it. About this clone itself: This clone's antigen is unknown. Within one base of it there is no much larger clone, and no base qualities were kept.

Early-stage hepatocellular carcinoma was present in all patients, and no therapy was administered to any patient before surgical resection. No macroscopic evidence of necrosis or hemorrhage was present in the sampled areas. TCR sequencing (ImmunoSeq) was performed on multiple regions from two patients. Frozen tissue samples from resection were taken at least 1 cm away from one another. Samples with the label N were taken from nontumoral liver tissue next to the tumor. Genomic DNA was isolated from bulk tissue with the DNeasy blood and tissue kit. The TCR was taken from a woman in her 70s with hepatocellular carcinoma. In this chain, TRBV5-6 is recombined with TRBJ1-5; 7 bases in the junction line up with TRBD1. The input for sequencing was tumor-adjacent normal tissue, taken before any cancer treatment. The CDR3 is CASSFGQVLNQPQHF. The DNA is as follows: TGTGCCAGCAGCTTTGGACAGGTCCTCAATCAGCCCCAGCATTTT.